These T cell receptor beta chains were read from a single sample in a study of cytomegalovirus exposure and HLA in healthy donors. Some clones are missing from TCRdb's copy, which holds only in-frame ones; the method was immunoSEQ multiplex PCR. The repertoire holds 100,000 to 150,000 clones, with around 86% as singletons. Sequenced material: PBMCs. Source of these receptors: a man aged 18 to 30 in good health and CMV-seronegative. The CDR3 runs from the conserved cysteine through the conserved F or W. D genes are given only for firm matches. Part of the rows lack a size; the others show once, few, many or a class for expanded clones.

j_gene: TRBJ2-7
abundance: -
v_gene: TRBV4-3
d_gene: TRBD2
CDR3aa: CAGSLAGGRSEQYF
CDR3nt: TGCGCCGGCAGCCTAGCGGGGGGCCGTTCCGAGCAGTACTTC

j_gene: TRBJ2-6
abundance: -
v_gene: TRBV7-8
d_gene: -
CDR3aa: CASSFQGNSGANVLTF
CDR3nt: TGTGCCAGCAGCTTCCAGGGGAACTCTGGGGCCAACGTCCTGACTTTC

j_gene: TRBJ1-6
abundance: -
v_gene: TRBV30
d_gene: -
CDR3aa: CAWRDSYNSPLHF
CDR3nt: TGTGCCTGGAGGGACAGCTATAATTCACCCCTCCACTTT

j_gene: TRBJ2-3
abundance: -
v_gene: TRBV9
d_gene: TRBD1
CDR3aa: CASSPTGMMADTQYF
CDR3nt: TGTGCCAGCAGCCCGACAGGGATGATGGCAGATACGCAGTATTTT

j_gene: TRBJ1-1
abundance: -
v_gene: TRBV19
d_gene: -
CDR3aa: CASSTDRNTEAFF
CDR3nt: TGTGCCAGTAGTACGGACAGGAACACTGAAGCTTTCTTT

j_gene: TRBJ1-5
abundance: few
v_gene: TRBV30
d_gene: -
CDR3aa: CAWSVLKSANQPQHF
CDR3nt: TGTGCCTGGAGTGTACTCAAGTCTGCAAATCAGCCCCAGCATTTT

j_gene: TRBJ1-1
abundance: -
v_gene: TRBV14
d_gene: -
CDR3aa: CASSQDPRRLNTEAFF
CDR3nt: TGTGCCAGCAGCCAAGATCCGAGGCGGTTGAACACTGAAGCTTTCTTT

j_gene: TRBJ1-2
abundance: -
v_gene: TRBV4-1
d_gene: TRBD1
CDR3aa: CASSQDGQGEVGYTF
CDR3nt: TGCGCCAGCAGCCAAGATGGGCAGGGGGAGGTTGGCTACACCTTC

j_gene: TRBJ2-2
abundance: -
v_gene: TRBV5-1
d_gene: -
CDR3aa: CASSPDRANTGELFF
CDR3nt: TGCGCCAGCAGCCCCGACAGAGCGAACACCGGGGAGCTGTTTTTT

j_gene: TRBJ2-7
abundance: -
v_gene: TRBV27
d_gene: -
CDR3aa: CASSSSGEQYF
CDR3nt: -

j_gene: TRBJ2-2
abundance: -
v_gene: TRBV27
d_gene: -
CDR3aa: CASSGLTNTGELFF
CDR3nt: TGTGCCAGCAGCGGACTAACCAACACCGGGGAGCTGTTTTTT

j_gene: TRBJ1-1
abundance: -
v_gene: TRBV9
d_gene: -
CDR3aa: CASSVVQGPNTEAFF
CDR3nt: TGTGCCAGCAGCGTAGTTCAGGGGCCGAACACTGAAGCTTTCTTT

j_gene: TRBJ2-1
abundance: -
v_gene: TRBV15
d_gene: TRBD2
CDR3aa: CATSRELAGGYNEQFF
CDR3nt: TGTGCCACCAGCAGAGAGCTAGCGGGGGGTTACAATGAGCAGTTCTTC

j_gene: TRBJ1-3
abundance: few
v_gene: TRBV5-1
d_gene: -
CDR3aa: CASSLAAGENTIYF
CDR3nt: TGCGCCAGCAGCTTGGCCGCAGGCGAAAACACCATATATTTT

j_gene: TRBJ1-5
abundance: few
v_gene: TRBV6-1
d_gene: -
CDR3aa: CASSEGGDNQPQHF
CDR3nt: TGTGCCAGCAGTGAAGGGGGAGACAATCAGCCCCAGCATTTT

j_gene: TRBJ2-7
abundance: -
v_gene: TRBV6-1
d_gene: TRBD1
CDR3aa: CATPGQENF
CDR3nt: TGTGCCACCCCGGGACAGGAGAACTTC

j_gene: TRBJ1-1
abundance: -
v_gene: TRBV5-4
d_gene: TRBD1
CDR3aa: CASSSNDREIVNTEAFF
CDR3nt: TGTGCCAGCAGCTCGAATGACAGGGAAATCGTGAACACTGAAGCTTTCTTT

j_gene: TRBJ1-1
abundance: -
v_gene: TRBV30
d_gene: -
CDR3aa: CAWSVSTEAFF
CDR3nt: TGTGCCTGGAGTGTTAGTACTGAAGCTTTCTTT

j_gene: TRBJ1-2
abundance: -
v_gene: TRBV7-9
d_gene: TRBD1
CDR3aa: CASTYPGQPYYGYTF
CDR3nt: TGTGCCAGCACTTACCCGGGACAGCCTTACTATGGCTACACCTTC

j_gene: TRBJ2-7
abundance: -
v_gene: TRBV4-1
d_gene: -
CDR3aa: CASSQEAMDYEQYF
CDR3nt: TGCGCCAGCAGCCAGGAGGCGATGGACTACGAGCAGTACTTC

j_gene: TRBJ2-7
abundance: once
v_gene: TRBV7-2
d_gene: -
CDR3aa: CASSLEAGWVYEQYF
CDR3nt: TGTGCCAGCAGCTTAGAAGCAGGGTGGGTATACGAGCAGTACTTC

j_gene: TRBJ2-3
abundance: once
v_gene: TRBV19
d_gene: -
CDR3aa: CASSIERTAGTQYF
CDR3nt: TGTGCCAGTAGTATAGAAAGGACAGCCGGTACGCAGTATTTT

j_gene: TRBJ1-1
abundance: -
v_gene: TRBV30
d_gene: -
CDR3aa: CAWMRNTEAFF
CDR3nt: TGTGCCTGGATGCGGAACACTGAAGCTTTCTTT

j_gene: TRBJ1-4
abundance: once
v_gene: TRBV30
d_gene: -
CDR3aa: CAWSFRRGGEKLFF
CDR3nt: TGTGCCTGGAGTTTCCGCAGGGGTGGCGAAAAACTGTTTTTT

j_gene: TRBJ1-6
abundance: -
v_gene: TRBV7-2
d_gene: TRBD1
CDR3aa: CASSFWRQGGSPLHF
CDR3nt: TGTGCCAGCAGCTTTTGGCGACAGGGCGGTTCACCCCTCCACTTT

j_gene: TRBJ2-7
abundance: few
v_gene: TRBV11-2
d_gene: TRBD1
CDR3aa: CASSFYRTTGKLDEQYF
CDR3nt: TGTGCCAGCAGCTTTTACCGCACGACAGGGAAGTTGGACGAGCAGTACTTC

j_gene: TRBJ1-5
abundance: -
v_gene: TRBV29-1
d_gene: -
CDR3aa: CSVLGDNQPQHF
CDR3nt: TGCAGCGTTCTCGGGGACAATCAGCCCCAGCATTTT

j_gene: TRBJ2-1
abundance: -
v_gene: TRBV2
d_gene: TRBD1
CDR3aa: CASSDAGGNYNEQFF
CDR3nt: TGTGCCAGCAGTGACGCAGGGGGCAACTACAATGAGCAGTTCTTC

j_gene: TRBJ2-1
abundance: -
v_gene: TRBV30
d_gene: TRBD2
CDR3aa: CAWGGEPASYNEQFF
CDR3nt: TGTGCCTGGGGGGGGGAGCCCGCATCCTACAATGAGCAGTTCTTC

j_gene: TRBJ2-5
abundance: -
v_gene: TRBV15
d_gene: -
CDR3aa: CATSRVDRRETQYF
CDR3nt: TGTGCCACCAGCAGAGTAGACAGACGGGAGACCCAGTACTTC

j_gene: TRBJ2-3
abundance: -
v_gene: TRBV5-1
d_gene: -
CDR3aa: CASSLDADTQYF
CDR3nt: TGCGCCAGCAGCTTGGATGCGGATACGCAGTATTTT

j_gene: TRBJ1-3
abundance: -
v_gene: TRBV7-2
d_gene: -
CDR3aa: CASSYSPGRNTIYF
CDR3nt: TGTGCCAGCAGCTATTCCCCAGGGCGAAACACCATATATTTT

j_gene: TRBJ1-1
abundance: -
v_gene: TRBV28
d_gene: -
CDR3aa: CASSRQSHTEAFF
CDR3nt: TGTGCCAGCAGCCGCCAGTCACACACTGAAGCTTTCTTT

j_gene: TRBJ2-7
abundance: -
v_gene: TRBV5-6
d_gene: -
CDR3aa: CASSSPRRGVAYEQYF
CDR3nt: TGTGCCAGCAGCTCCCCCCGGCGCGGGGTAGCCTACGAGCAGTACTTC

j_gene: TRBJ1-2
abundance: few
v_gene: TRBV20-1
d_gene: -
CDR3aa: CSAIDLDGYTF
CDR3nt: TGCAGTGCTATTGACTTAGACGGCTACACCTTC

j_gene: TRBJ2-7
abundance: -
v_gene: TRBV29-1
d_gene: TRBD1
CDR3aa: CSVDIGQGAGEQYF
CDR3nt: TGCAGCGTCGACATAGGACAGGGGGCAGGTGAGCAGTACTTC

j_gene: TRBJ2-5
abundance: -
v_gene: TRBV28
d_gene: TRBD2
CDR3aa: CASSSLLAGGRGTQYF
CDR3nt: TGTGCCAGCAGTTCCTTACTAGCGGGGGGTCGTGGGACCCAGTACTTC

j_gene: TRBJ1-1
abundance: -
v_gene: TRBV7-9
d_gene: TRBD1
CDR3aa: CASSFDRDETEAFF
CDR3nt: TGTGCCAGCAGCTTCGACAGGGACGAGACTGAAGCTTTCTTT

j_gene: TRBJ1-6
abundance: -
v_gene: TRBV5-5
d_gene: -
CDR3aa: CASKTANSPLHF
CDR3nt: TGTGCCAGCAAGACAGCCAATTCACCCCTCCACTTT

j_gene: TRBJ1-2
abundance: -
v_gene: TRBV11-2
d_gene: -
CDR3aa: CASSLGADLYGYTF
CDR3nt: TGTGCCAGCAGCTTAGGGGCAGACCTCTATGGCTACACCTTC

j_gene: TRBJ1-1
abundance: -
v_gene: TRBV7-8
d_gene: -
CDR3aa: CASSLGGGSEAFF
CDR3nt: TGTGCCAGCAGCTTAGGGGGGGGATCTGAAGCTTTCTTT

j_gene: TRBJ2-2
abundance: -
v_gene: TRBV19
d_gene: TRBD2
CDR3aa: CASSRTSGVLTGELFF
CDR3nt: TGTGCCAGTAGTAGGACTAGCGGGGTTTTGACCGGGGAGCTGTTTTTT

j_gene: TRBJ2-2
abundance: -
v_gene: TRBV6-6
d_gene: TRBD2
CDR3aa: CATSSGNTGELFF
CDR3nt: TGTGCCACCTCTAGCGGCAACACCGGGGAGCTGTTTTTT

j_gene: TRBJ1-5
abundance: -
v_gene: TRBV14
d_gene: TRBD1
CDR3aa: CASSPGGQPQHF
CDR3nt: TGTGCCAGCAGCCCAGGGGGTCAGCCCCAGCATTTT